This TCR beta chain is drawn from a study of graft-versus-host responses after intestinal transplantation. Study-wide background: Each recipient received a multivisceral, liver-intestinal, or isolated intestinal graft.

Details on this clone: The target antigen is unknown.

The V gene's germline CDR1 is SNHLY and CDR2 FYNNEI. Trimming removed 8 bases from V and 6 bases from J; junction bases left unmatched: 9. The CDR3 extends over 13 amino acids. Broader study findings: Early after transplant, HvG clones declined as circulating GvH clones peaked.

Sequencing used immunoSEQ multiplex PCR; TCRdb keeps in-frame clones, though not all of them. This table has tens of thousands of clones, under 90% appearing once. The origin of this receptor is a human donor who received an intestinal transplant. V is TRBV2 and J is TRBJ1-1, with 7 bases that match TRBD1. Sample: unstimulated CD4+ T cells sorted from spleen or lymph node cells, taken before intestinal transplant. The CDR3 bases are TGTGCCAGCCGAAAGGGACAGAGACCTGAAGCTTTCTTT. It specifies CASRKGQRPEAFF.